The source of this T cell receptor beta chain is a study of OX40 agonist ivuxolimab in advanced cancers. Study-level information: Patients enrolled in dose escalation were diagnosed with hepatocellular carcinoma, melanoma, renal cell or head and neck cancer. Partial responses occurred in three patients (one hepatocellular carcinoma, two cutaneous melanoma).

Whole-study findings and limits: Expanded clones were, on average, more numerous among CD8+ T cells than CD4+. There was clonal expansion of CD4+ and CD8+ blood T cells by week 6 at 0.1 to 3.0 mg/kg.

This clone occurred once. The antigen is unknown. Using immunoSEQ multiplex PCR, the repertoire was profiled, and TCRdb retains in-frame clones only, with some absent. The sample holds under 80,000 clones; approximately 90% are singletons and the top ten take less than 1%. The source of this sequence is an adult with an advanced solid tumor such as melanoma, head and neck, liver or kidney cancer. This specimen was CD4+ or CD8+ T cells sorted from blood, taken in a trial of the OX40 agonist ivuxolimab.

CDR3 region: CASSDSHSNQPQHF. In DNA, the CDR3 is TGTGCCAGCAGTGACAGTCATAGCAATCAGCCCCAGCATTTT. The gene calls are TRBV2 and TRBJ1-5; the D is unclear. The CDR3 consists of 14 residues. Trimming stripped 3 bases from V and 0 bases from J, with 6 bases between. Per germline, CDR1 SNHLY and CDR2 FYNNEI. The whole variable domain, remainder taken from reference TRBV2 and TRBJ1-5, is EPEVTQTPSHQVTQMGQEVILRCVPISNHLYFYWYRQILGQKVEFLVSFYNNEISEKSEIFDDQFSVERPDGSNFTLKIRSTKLEDSAMYFCASSDSHSNQPQHFGDGTRLSIL.